The 8 T cell receptor beta chains below all came from one sample that was sequenced in a study of Graves' ophthalmopathy and Graves' hyperthyroidism. RNA served as the template for amplifying TCR beta CDR3 regions. HTBI primers were used in a first-round RT-PCR, which preceded a second-round multiplex PCR. TCRdb ran MiXCR on the multiplex PCR reads and lists one entry per CDR3 protein. The sample has approximately 700,000 distinct CDR3 sequences; roughly two fifths are singletons. What was sequenced was peripheral blood. These receptors were obtained from an adult man with Graves' ophthalmopathy.

This clonotype was counted many times. This chain uses TRBV10-1 with TRBJ1-3; a possible D gene is TRBD1 (5 bases). The CDR3 length is 15 residues. Germline V gene data show CDR1 as WNHNN and CDR2 as SYGVQD (reference sequence). Trimming took off 3 bases at V and 1 base at J, with 10 bases between the two ends. For the CDR3, the DNA is TGCGCCAGCAGTGACCACGGGACGTCTGGAAACACCATATATTTT. Protein: CASSDHGTSGNTIYF.

The V and J genes are TRBV7-2 and TRBJ1-5, with D tentatively TRBD1 (5 bases). CDR1 is SGHTA, CDR2 FQGNSA, per germline. CDR3 size: 14 residues. Trimming removed 2 bases from V and 7 bases from J, with 12 bases in between. CDR3 coding DNA: TGTGCCAGCAGCTTATTGAGGGGAGTCCAGCCCCAGCATTTT. Residues: CASSLLRGVQPQHF.

This clonotype was detected a few times. The gene calls are TRBV9 and TRBJ1-2, with D hard to call. Trimming pared 5 bases from V and 8 bases from J, leaving 13 bases between. Germline CDR1 SGDLS, CDR2 YYNGEE. The CDR3 length is 12 residues. The CDR3 loop is CASSYDFYGYTF. CDR3 DNA sequence: TGTGCCAGCAGTTACGACTTTTACGGCTACACCTTC.

The chain carries TRBV7-9 and TRBJ2-2; the D gene is possibly TRBD1 (6 bases). CDR3 length: 14 amino acids. Trimming stripped 5 bases from V and 3 bases from J, with 10 bases between. Per the germline V gene, CDR1 is SEHNR and CDR2 is FQNEAQ (reference sequence). The CDR3 loop reads CASSPGHYTGELFF. The CDR3 DNA sequence: TGTGCCAGCAGCCCGGGACACTACACCGGGGAGCTGTTTTTT.

The chain recombines TRBV6-1 with TRBJ2-5; D unclear. The CDR3 sequence is 13 residues long. Trimming shortened V by 6 bases and J by 7 bases, and 15 bases separated the two germline ends. The germline gives CDR1 MNHNS, CDR2 SASEGT. DNA for the CDR3: TGTGCCAGCAGCGAGAGTTCAAACTGGACCCAGTACTTC. Translated, it gives CASSESSNWTQYF.

V is TRBV7-9 and J is TRBJ1-1; TRBD1 matches 8 bases. Germline V gene data show CDR1 as SEHNR and CDR2 as FQNEAQ (reference sequence). The CDR3 extends over 15 amino acids. J was trimmed by 5 bases and V by 6 bases; bases with no gene match: 11. Here the CDR3 reads CASRSNQGAWTEAFF. DNA for the CDR3: TGTGCCAGCAGATCGAATCAGGGGGCCTGGACTGAAGCTTTCTTT.

There are many counts of this clonotype. This chain connects TRBV14 to TRBJ2-7; D perhaps matches TRBD1 (5 bases). Trimming removed 2 bases at V and 7 bases at J, with 12 bases between. CDR3 length equals 13 residues. CDR1 is SGHDN, CDR2 FVKESK, per germline. CDR3 amino acids: CASSQLGVREQYF. CDR3 DNA sequence: TGTGCCAGCAGCCAATTAGGGGTAAGGGAGCAGTACTTC.

In this sample, this clonotype turned up a few times. The genes are TRBV20-1 and TRBJ2-7, with 10 bases aligning to TRBD2. Germline V CDR1 and CDR2: DFQATT, SNEGSKA (reference sequence). The CDR3 has 14 residues. The ends lost 3 bases at V and 5 bases at J; junction bases unmatched: 7. CDR3 sequence: CSASALAGAHEQYF. CDR3 DNA sequence: TGCAGTGCTAGTGCGCTAGCGGGAGCTCACGAGCAGTACTTC.